This TCR beta chain was recovered during a study of CD8+ T cells in alopecia areata. Study context: Treated patients were given 5 to 10 mg oral tofacitinib twice daily. Study-level points and caveats: Higher clonality than in normal scalp was seen in lesional scalp, especially alopecia totalis/universalis.

Comment on this clone: No antigen is known for it. This specimen includes other DNA sequences encoding the same CDR3.

Cell sorting on a FACSAria was used to separate CD4+ and CD8+ T cells from the PBMCs. V lost 6 bases to trimming and J lost 1 base, with 10 bases between them. This CDR3 contains 14 residues. CDR1 is SNHLY and CDR2 is FYNNEI in the germline V gene. Extraction and reverse transcription of RNA yielded cDNA as the sequencing template. The protocol was immunoSEQ multiplex PCR, while the TCRdb copy is restricted to in-frame clones and leaves out a portion. The sample has about 180,000 clones; 59% are singletons. The sequencing here drew on CD4+ T cells sorted from blood, taken at week 0. The receptor was derived from a human donor with alopecia areata. This rearrangement joins TRBV2 to TRBJ1-5; D possibly corresponds to TRBD1 (6 bases). The CDR3 reads CASRTGPSNQPQHF. The CDR3, as DNA: TGTGCCAGCAGAACAGGGCCGAGCAATCAGCCCCAGCATTTT.